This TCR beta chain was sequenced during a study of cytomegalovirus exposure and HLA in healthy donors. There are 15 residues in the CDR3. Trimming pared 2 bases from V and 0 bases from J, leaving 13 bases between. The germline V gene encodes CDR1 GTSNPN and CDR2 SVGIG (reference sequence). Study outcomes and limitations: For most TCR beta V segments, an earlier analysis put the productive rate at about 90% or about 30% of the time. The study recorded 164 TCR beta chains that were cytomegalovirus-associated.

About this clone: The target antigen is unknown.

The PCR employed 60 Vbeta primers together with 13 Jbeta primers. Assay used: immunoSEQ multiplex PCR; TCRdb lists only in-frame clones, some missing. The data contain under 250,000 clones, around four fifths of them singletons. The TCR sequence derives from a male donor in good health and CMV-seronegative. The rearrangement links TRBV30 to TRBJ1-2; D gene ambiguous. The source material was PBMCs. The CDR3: CAWSFLPLSNYGYTF. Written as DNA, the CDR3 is TGTGCCTGGAGTTTCCTACCCCTTTCTAACTATGGCTACACCTTC.